This paragraph covers one T cell receptor beta chain sequence. Antigen unknown. Repertoires were generated with immunoSEQ multiplex PCR, while TCRdb's copy carries only in-frame clones and drops some. The sample has some 80,000 clones, about 81% seen once. This entry is derived from a study of OX40 agonist ivuxolimab in advanced cancers. The CDR3 runs to 15 residues. V was cut by 5 bases and J by 7 bases, with 22 bases left in between. CDR1 and CDR2 (germline): SGHKS, YYEKEE (reference sequence). The study, taken as a whole, reports: Partial responders dosed at 0.1-3.0 mg/kg displayed clonal expansion ranking among the lowest.

The clonotype comes from an adult with an advanced solid tumor such as melanoma, head and neck, liver or kidney cancer. This chain connects TRBV5-5 to TRBJ2-7, with D possibly being TRBD1 (6 bases). Sequences were derived from CD4+ or CD8+ T cells sorted from blood, sampled in a trial of the OX40 agonist ivuxolimab. The CDR3 coding sequence is TGTGCCAGCAGTCGCGCTAGGGACACTTACAGGGAGCAGTACTTC. Translating gives CASSRARDTYREQYF.